This passage covers 20 T cell receptor beta chains from one sample sequenced in a study of response to subunit inactivated influenza vaccine. TCRdb used MiXCR to reprocess the RT-PCR reads, holding one entry per CDR3 protein. The table lists under 950,000 distinct CDR3 sequences, 21% of them singletons. The sequences come from PBMCs from blood, collected 4 to 6 days after vaccination. The receptors were gathered from a man in his fifties who received an inactivated influenza vaccine.

The table lists this clonotype with a few counts. DNA of the CDR3: TGTGCCAGCAGCTTAGTTGGGGACGACTACGAGCAGTACTTC. Its protein product is CASSLVGDDYEQYF. The J gene is TRBJ2-7, the V gene TRBV7-6; D tentatively reads TRBD1 or TRBD2 (5 bases each). Germline V gives CDR1 SGHVS, CDR2 FNYEAQ. The CDR3 is 14 residues long. V was trimmed by 1 base and J by 3 bases, leaving 10 bases between them.

For the CDR3, the DNA is TGCGCCAGCAGCCAATCCCACCTCCGTCGGGGCCCTGAAGCTTTCTTT. Protein product: CASSQSHLRRGPEAFF. The chain joins TRBV4-1 to TRBJ1-1, with D perhaps matching TRBD1 (5 bases). There are 16 residues in the CDR3. Trimming removed 2 bases at V and 6 bases at J, with 19 bases between. The germline CDR1 and CDR2 sequences are MGHRA and YSYEKL.

The V call is TRBV7-8, the J call TRBJ2-4; no definite D call. V shed 1 base and J shed 0 bases, with 16 bases lying between them. The germline CDR1 and CDR2 sequences are SGHVS and FQNEAQ. The CDR3 loop spans 18 amino acids. CDR3 loop: CASSLESAYTLAKNIQYF. The CDR3 DNA sequence: TGTGCCAGCAGCTTAGAGTCGGCCTACACTCTAGCCAAAAACATTCAGTACTTC.

The CDR3 reads CSARVPGLGQETQYF. The CDR3 nucleotides are TGCAGTGCTAGAGTCCCCGGACTAGGCCAAGAGACCCAGTACTTC. The chain has TRBV20-1 and TRBJ2-5, with TRBD2 matching over 7 bases. CDR1 is DFQATT, CDR2 SNEGSKA, per germline (reference sequence). J gave up 1 base and V 1 base, and 6 bases lay outside the gene matches. The CDR3 has 15 amino acids.

With regard to this clonotype: The CDR3 end shows no conserved phenylalanine or tryptophan, and so a read error is likely. The V and J genes are TRBV9 and TRBJ2-1; 7 positions match TRBD2. The ends lost 0 bases at V and 3 bases at J; junction bases unmatched: 6. The CDR3 has 16 residues. The germline gives CDR1 SGDLS, CDR2 YYNGEE. Here the CDR3 DNA reads TGTGCCAGCAGCGTAGGGACTAGTTCCCTCTACAATGAGCAGTTCTCC. Protein sequence: CASSVGTSSLYNEQFS.

This clonotype was detected many times. The V and J genes are TRBV12-3 or TRBV12-4 and TRBJ2-7; 7 bases map to TRBD2. Losses at the gene ends were 3 bases for V and 3 bases for J; bases not matched to a gene: 5. This CDR3 spans 14 amino acids. The DNA for the CDR3 is TGTGCCAGCAGTTTGGGGGGGAACAGCTACGAGCAGTACTTC. This gives the protein CASSLGGNSYEQYF.

This clonotype has just a few counts. This chain uses TRBV20-1 with TRBJ2-7; a weak D match, TRBD1 (5 bases). V lost 6 bases to trimming and J lost 1 base, with 16 bases between them. The CDR3 loop spans 14 amino acids. CDR1 is DFQATT and CDR2 is SNEGSKA in the germline V gene (reference sequence). The CDR3 nucleotides are TGCAGTGCAGAACCCAGGGAAGAGTCCTACGAGCAGTACTTC. It yields the protein CSAEPREESYEQYF.

This rearrangement joins TRBV4-2 to TRBJ2-6, with D uncertain. V was pared by 0 bases and J by 0 bases, with 15 bases between. CDR3 length equals 19 residues. Germline-derived CDR1 and CDR2 are LGHNA and YNFKEQ. In nucleotides, the CDR3 is TGTGCCAGCAGCCAAGATACCAGCCGATATCTCTCTGGGGCCAACGTCCTGACTTTC. Its translation: CASSQDTSRYLSGANVLTF.

This clonotype was seen more than once but under ten times. V and J are TRBV4-2 and TRBJ1-4; D is ambiguous. This CDR3 has 14 residues. Germline CDR1 and CDR2: LGHNA and YNFKEQ. V was pared by 2 bases and J by 14 bases, with 18 bases between. CDR3 sequence: CASSQWASSMGLFF. The CDR3 nucleotides are TGTGCCAGCAGCCAATGGGCGTCATCCATGGGCCTGTTTTTT.

The sample holds one count of this clonotype. The V call is TRBV7-8, the J call TRBJ1-4; D unresolved. V was pared by 4 bases and J by 5 bases, with 14 bases between. The CDR3 has 15 residues. The germline V gene has CDR1 SGHVS and CDR2 FQNEAQ. Written as DNA, the CDR3 is TGTGCCAGCAGCTCGCCAGGCGCCCAAAATGAAAAACTGTTTTTT. Protein product: CASSSPGAQNEKLFF. Together with reference TRBV7-8 and TRBJ1-4, the CDR3 gives the full variable domain: GAGVSQSPRYKVAKRGQDVALRCDPISGHVSLFWYQQALGQGPEFLTYFQNEAQLDKSGLPSDRFFAERPEGSVSTLKIQRTQQEDSAVYLCASSSPGAQNEKLFFGSGTQLSVL.

The gene calls are TRBV14 and TRBJ1-1; no clear D. V was pared by 4 bases and J by 4 bases, with 13 bases between. This CDR3 comprises 14 residues. Germline CDR1 and CDR2: SGHDN and FVKESK. In nucleotides, the CDR3 is TGTGCCAGCAGCCCCCTCGGTGTGGGCACTGAAGCTTTCTTT. This translates into CASSPLGVGTEAFF.

This clonotype has at least ten counts. The J gene is TRBJ2-1, the V gene TRBV7-9; the D is unclear. Trimming took 2 bases from V and 7 from J, leaving 3 bases between them. CDR1 SEHNR and CDR2 FQNEAQ come from the germline V gene (reference sequence). CDR3 length equals 11 residues. The CDR3 is CASSLLNEQFF. CDR3 nucleotides: TGTGCCAGCAGCTTATTGAATGAGCAGTTCTTC. The full variable domain, with the rest looked up from reference TRBV7-9 and TRBJ2-1, is DTGVSQNPRHKITKRGQNVTFRCDPISEHNRLYWYRQTLGQGPEFLTYFQNEAQLEKSRLLSDRFSAERPKGSFSTLEIQRTEQGDSAMYLCASSLLNEQFFGPGTRLTVL.

The gene calls are TRBV7-2 and TRBJ2-1; possible D gene TRBD2, 5 bases. Deletions cut 5 bases from V and 0 bases from J, with 11 bases between. Germline V gene lookup returns CDR1 SGHTA and CDR2 FQGNSA. The CDR3 spans 15 residues. The CDR3 sequence: CASSDYSDSYNEQFF. The CDR3 nucleotides are TGTGCCAGCAGCGACTATAGCGACTCCTACAATGAGCAGTTCTTC.

This clonotype was recorded at least ten times. V and J are TRBV6-1 and TRBJ1-2; 10 bases agree with TRBD1. Germline values: CDR1 MNHNS, CDR2 SASEGT. Losses at the gene ends were 6 bases for V and 5 bases for J; bases not matched to a gene: 3. The CDR3 contains 13 residues. CDR3 sequence: CASSRDRGYGYTF. The CDR3 DNA is TGTGCCAGCAGCCGGGACAGGGGTTATGGCTACACCTTC.

This clonotype is a singleton in its sample. CDR3 region: CAIDRGSYEQYF. For the CDR3, the DNA is TGTGCCATTGACAGGGGATCCTACGAGCAGTACTTC. The chain joins TRBV30 to TRBJ2-7; 8 bases are shared with TRBD1. The CDR3 is 12 amino acids. J was trimmed by 1 base and V by 8 bases; bases with no gene match: 4. Germline lookup yields CDR1 GTSNPN and CDR2 SVGIG (reference sequence).

V gene TRBV4-2 combines with J gene TRBJ1-4; the D gene is possibly TRBD1 (5 bases). The CDR3 length is 15 residues. Trimming removed 3 bases from V and 5 bases from J, with 13 bases in between. Per germline, CDR1 LGHNA and CDR2 YNFKEQ. As DNA, the CDR3 is TGTGCCAGCAGCCAGGAGGGACGGAGAAATGAAAAACTGTTTTTT. Protein sequence: CASSQEGRRNEKLFF.

This clonotype was detected many times. The CDR3 is CASSFGDRGTYEQYF. Here the CDR3 DNA reads TGTGCCAGCAGTTTTGGGGACAGGGGCACCTACGAGCAGTACTTC. The chain employs TRBV28 and TRBJ2-7; TRBD1 aligns across 10 bases. After removal of 3 bases from V and 2 bases from J, the junction contained 4 bases not matched to a gene. The CDR3 sequence is 15 residues long. CDR1 and CDR2 from the germline V gene are MDHEN and SYDVKM.

The V gene is TRBV11-2, the J gene TRBJ1-5, with 7 bases aligning to TRBD1. The V and J ends lost 5 bases and 3 bases, in that order; junction bases with no gene match: 10. The CDR3 loop spans 16 amino acids. Germline V gene sequence: CDR1 SGHAT, CDR2 FQNNGV. This chain's CDR3 is CASSARAGGNNQPQHF. CDR3 DNA: TGTGCCAGCAGCGCCCGGGCAGGGGGTAACAATCAGCCCCAGCATTTT.

The chain links TRBV7-6 to TRBJ2-1, with D unclear. Per germline, CDR1 SGHVS and CDR2 FNYEAQ. This CDR3 has 13 amino acids. Trimming stripped 4 bases from V and 7 bases from J, with 11 bases between. The CDR3 reads CASSYASKNEQFF. The CDR3 nucleotides read TGTGCCAGCAGCTACGCGAGTAAGAATGAGCAGTTCTTC.

A few counts support this clonotype. This sequence joins TRBV10-3 and TRBJ2-3; tentative D call: TRBD1 (5 bases). This CDR3 is 14 amino acids long. CDR1 and CDR2 from the germline V gene are ENHRY and SYGVKD. The V and J ends lost 6 bases and 1 base respectively, with 11 bases between them. This chain's CDR3 is CAIRDSGRTDTQYF. The CDR3 DNA follows: TGTGCCATCAGGGATTCAGGGCGCACAGATACGCAGTATTTT.